The clone carrying this T cell receptor beta chain was detected a few times. The second PCR ran about 6 to 11 cycles with a sample-barcoded 5' primer and J-beta primers. A single record per CDR3 protein comes from TCRdb applying MiXCR to the 5' RACE reads. The profile shows approximately 2,000,000 distinct CDR3 sequences, about 39% of them singletons. The sample originates from a study of blood T cells in healthy people across ages. The CDR3 covers 15 residues. CDR1 and CDR2 (germline): SGHAT, FQNNGV. The germline V and J ends were trimmed by 6 bases and 0 bases, with 14 bases remaining between them. The sample was blood. The TCR originated in a human donor in good health. V and J are TRBV11-2 and TRBJ1-1; D call uncertain. In nucleotides, the CDR3 is TGTGCCAGCAGGTTCAGCACTTACCTGAACACTGAAGCTTTCTTT. Translating gives CASRFSTYLNTEAFF. Full variable domain (outside the CDR3, taken from reference TRBV11-2 and TRBJ1-1): EAGVAQSPRYKIIEKRQSVAFWCNPISGHATLYWYQQILGQGPKLLIQFQNNGVVDDSQLPKDRFSAERLKGVDSTLKIQPAKLEDSAVYLCASRFSTYLNTEAFFGQGTRLTVV.